Listed here is a single T cell receptor (beta chain). These data come from a study of T-cell memory formation after mild COVID-19. TCRdb used MiXCR to reprocess the 5' RACE reads, holding one entry per CDR3 protein. There are 140,000 to 150,000 distinct CDR3 sequences in the sample; about 23% occur only once, and approximately 24% lies in the top ten. J lost 5 bases, V lost 4 bases, and 1 base had no gene match. The CDR3 consists of 11 residues. Germline V gene lookup returns CDR1 SQVTM and CDR2 ANQGSEA. The rearrangement links TRBV29-1 to TRBJ1-2; 7 bases match TRBD1. The TCR originated in an adult woman who had mild COVID-19 (a few samples of this study predate the infection). Cell type and time point are not known. Sequenced: PBMCs or a T cell subset sorted from them (not recorded which). CDR3 in amino acids: CSVGTGYGYTF. DNA for the CDR3: TGCAGCGTTGGGACAGGTTATGGCTACACCTTC.